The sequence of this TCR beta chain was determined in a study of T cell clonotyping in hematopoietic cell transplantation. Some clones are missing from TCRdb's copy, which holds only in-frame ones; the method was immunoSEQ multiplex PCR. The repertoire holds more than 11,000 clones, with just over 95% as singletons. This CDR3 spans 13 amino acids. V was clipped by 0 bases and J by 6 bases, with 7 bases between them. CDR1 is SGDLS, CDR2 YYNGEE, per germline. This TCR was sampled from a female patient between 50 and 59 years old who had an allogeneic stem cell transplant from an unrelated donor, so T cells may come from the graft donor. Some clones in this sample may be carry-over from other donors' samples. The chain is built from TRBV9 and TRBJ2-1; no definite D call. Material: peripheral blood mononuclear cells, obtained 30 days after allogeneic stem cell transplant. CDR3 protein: CASSVVSTNEQFF. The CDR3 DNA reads TGTGCCAGCAGCGTAGTCTCCACCAATGAGCAGTTCTTC.